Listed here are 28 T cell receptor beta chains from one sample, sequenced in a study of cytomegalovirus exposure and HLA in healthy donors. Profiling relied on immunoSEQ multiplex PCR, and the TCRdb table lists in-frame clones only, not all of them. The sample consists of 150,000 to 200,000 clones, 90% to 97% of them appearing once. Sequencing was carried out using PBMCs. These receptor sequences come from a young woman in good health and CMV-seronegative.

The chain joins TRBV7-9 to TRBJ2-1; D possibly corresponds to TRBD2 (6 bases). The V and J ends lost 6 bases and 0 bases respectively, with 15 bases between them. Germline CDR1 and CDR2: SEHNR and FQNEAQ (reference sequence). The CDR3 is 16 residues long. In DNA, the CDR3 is TGTGCCAGCAGTCCGACTAGGGGAAGCTCCTACAATGAGCAGTTCTTC. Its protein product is CASSPTRGSSYNEQFF.

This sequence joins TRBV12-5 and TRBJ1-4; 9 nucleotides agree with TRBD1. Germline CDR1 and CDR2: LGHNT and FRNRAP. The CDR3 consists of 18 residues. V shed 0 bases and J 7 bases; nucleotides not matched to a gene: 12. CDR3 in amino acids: CASGLVGGATGGVEKLFF. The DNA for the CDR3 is TGTGCTAGTGGTTTGGTAGGAGGGGCGACAGGGGGTGTTGAAAAACTGTTTTTT.

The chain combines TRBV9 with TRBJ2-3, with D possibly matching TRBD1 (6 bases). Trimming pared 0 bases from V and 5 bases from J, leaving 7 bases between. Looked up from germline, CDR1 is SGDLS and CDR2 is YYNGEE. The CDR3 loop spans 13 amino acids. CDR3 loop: CASSVGGGDTQYF. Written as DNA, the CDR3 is TGTGCCAGCAGCGTAGGAGGGGGAGATACGCAGTATTTT.

The CDR3: CASGPGGNTGELFF. In nucleotides, the CDR3 is TGTGCCAGCGGACCAGGGGGGAACACCGGGGAGCTGTTTTTT. This chain links TRBV27 with TRBJ2-2; 7 nucleotides agree with TRBD1. CDR1 and CDR2 (germline): MNHEY, SMNVEV (reference sequence). The V gene end was trimmed by 8 bases and the J gene end by 1 base; junction bases not matched to a gene: 4. This CDR3 has 14 residues.

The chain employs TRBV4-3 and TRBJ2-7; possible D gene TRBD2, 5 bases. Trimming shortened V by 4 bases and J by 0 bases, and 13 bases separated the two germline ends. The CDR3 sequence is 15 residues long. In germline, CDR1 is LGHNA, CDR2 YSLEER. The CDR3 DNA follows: TGCGCCAGCAGCCGCGGCCGCGGGTTCTCCTACGAGCAGTACTTC. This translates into CASSRGRGFSYEQYF.

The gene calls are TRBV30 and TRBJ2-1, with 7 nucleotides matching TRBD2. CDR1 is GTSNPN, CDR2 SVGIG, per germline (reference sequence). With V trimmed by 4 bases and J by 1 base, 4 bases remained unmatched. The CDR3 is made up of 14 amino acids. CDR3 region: CAWTWGGSYNEQFF. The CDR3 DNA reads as TGTGCCTGGACGTGGGGGGGGTCCTACAATGAGCAGTTCTTC.

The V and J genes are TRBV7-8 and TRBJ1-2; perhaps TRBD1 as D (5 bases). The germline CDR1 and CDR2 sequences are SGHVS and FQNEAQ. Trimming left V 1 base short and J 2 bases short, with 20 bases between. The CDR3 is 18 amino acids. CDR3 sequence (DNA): TGTGCCAGCAGCTTAGGGATTCAAGCTCGGGGGAAGAACTATGGCTACACCTTC. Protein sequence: CASSLGIQARGKNYGYTF.

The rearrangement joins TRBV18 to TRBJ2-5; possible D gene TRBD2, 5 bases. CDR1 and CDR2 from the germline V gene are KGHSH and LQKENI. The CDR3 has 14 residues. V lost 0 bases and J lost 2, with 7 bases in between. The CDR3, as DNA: TGTGCCAGCTCACCACCCTGGACTCAAGAGACCCAGTACTTC. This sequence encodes CASSPPWTQETQYF.

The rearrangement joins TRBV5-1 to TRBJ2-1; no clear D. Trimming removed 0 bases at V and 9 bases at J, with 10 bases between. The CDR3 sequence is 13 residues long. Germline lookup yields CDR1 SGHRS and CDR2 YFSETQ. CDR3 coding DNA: TGCGCCAGCAGCTTGGACAGAATCGCTGAGCAGTTCTTC. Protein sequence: CASSLDRIAEQFF.

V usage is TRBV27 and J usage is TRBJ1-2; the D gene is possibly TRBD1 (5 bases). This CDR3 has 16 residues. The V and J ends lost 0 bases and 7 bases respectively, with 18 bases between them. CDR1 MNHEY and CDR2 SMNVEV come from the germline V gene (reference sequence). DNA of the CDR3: TGTGCCAGCAGTTTATCGGGCGGGGCAGGGCGAGGTGGCTACACCTTC. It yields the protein CASSLSGGAGRGGYTF.

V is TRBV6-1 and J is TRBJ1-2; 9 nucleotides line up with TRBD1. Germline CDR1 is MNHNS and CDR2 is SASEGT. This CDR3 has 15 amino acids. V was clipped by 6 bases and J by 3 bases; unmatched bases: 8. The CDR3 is CASSTSGTGHYGYTF. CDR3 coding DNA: TGTGCCAGCAGCACCTCCGGGACAGGGCACTATGGCTACACCTTC.

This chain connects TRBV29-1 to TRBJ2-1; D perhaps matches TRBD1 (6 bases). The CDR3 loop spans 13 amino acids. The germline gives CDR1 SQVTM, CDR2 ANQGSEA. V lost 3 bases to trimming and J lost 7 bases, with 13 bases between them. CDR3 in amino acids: CSVDRGDRNEQFF. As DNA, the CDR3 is TGCAGCGTTGACAGGGGTGATCGGAATGAGCAGTTCTTC.

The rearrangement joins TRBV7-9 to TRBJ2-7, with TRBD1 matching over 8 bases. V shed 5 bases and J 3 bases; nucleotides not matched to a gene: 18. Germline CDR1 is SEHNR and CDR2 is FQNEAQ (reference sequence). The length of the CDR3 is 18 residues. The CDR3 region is CASSHRGRGQGAYYEQYF. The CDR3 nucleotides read TGTGCCAGCAGCCATAGGGGTAGGGGGCAGGGGGCTTACTACGAGCAGTACTTC.

Here the CDR3 DNA reads TGTGCCAGCTCCCTGGAGGAAAGAGAAAAACTGTTTTTT. This gives the protein CASSLEEREKLFF. The genes are TRBV18 and TRBJ1-4, with no clear D. The V end was cut by 6 bases, the J end by 8 bases, with 13 bases between. CDR1 and CDR2 from the germline V gene are KGHSH and LQKENI. This CDR3 spans 13 amino acids.

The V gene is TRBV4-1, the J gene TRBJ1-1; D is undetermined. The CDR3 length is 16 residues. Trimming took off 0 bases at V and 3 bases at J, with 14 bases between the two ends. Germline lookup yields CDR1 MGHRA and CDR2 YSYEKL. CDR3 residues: CASSQDRRGGHTEAFF. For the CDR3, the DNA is TGCGCCAGCAGCCAAGATAGGCGGGGAGGTCACACTGAAGCTTTCTTT.

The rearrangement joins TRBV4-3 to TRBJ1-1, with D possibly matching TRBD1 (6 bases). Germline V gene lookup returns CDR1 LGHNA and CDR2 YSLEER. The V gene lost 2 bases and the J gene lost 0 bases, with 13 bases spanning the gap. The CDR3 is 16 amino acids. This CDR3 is CASSQLGQWVNTEAFF. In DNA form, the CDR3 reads TGCGCCAGCAGCCAACTTGGACAGTGGGTGAACACTGAAGCTTTCTTT.

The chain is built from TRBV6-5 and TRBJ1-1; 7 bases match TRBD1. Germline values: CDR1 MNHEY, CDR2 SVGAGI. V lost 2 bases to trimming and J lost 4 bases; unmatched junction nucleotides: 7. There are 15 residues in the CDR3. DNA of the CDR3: TGTGCCAGCAGTTACGAGGGGGCGGTGGGCACTGAAGCTTTCTTT. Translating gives CASSYEGAVGTEAFF.

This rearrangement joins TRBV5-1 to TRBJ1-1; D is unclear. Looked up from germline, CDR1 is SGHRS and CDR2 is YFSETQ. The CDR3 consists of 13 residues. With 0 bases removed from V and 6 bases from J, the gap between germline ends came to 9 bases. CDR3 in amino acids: CASSLGASPEAFF. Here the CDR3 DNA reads TGCGCCAGCAGCTTGGGGGCAAGCCCTGAAGCTTTCTTT. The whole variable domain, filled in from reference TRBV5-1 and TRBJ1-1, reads KAGVTQTPRYLIKTRGQQVTLSCSPISGHRSVSWYQQTPGQGLQFLFEYFSETQRNKGNFPGRFSGRQFSNSRSEMNVSTLELGDSALYLCASSLGASPEAFFGQGTRLTVV.

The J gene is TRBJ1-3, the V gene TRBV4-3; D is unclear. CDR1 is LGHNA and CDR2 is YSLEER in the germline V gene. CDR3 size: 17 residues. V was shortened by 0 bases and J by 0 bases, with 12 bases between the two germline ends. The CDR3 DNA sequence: TGCGCCAGCAGCCAAGATAAGTACACAATCTCTGGAAACACCATATATTTT. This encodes CASSQDKYTISGNTIYF.

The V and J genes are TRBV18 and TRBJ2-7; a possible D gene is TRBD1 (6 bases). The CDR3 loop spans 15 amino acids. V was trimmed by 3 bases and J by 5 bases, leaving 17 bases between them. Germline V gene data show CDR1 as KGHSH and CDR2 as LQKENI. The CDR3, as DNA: TGTGCCAGCTCACCCTTACCTTTGTACAGGGACGAGCAGTACTTC. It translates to CASSPLPLYRDEQYF.

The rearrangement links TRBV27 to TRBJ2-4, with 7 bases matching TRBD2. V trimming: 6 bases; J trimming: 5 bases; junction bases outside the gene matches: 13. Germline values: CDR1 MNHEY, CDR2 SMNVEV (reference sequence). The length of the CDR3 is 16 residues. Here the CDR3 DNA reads TGTGCCAGCAGCAAGCTTGAGGGACTACACCAAAACATTCAGTACTTC. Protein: CASSKLEGLHQNIQYF.

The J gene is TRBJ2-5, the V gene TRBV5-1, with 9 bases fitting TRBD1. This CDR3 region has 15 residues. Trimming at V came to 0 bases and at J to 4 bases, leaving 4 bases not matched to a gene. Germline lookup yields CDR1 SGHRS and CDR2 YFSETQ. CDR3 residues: CASSLVGQGGETQYF. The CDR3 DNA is TGCGCCAGCAGCTTGGTGGGACAGGGAGGAGAGACCCAGTACTTC.

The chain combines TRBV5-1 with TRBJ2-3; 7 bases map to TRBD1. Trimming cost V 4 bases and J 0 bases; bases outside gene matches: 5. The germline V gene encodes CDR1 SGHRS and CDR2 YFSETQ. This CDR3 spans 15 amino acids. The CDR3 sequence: CASSTGQLSTDTQYF. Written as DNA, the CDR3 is TGCGCCAGCAGCACGGGACAGTTAAGCACAGATACGCAGTATTTT. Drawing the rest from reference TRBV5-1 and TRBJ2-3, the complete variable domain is KAGVTQTPRYLIKTRGQQVTLSCSPISGHRSVSWYQQTPGQGLQFLFEYFSETQRNKGNFPGRFSGRQFSNSRSEMNVSTLELGDSALYLCASSTGQLSTDTQYFGPGTRLTVL.

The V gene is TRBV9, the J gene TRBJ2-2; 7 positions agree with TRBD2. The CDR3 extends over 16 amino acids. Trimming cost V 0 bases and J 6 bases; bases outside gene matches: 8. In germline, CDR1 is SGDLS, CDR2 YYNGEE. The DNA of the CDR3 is TGTGCCAGCAGCGTAGCGGGGGGTCCGAGGGCCGGGGAGCTGTTTTTT. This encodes CASSVAGGPRAGELFF.

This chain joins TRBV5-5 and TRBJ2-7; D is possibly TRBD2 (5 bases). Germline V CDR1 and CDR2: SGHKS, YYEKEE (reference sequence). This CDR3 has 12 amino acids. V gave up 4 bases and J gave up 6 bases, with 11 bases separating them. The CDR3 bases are TGTGCCAGCAGCCCCCGGGGTGGCGAGCAGTACTTC. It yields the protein CASSPRGGEQYF. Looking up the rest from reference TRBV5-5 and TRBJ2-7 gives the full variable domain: DAGVTQSPTHLIKTRGQQVTLRCSPISGHKSVSWYQQVLGQGPQFIFQYYEKEERGRGNFPDRFSARQFPNYSSELNVNALLLGDSALYLCASSPRGGEQYFGPGTRLTVT.

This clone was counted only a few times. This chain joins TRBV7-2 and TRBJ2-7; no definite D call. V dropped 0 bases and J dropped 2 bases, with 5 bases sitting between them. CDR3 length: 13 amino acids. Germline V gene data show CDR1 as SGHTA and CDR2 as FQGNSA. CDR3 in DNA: TGTGCCAGCAGCTTAGCCAGGCCCTACGAGCAGTACTTC. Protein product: CASSLARPYEQYF.

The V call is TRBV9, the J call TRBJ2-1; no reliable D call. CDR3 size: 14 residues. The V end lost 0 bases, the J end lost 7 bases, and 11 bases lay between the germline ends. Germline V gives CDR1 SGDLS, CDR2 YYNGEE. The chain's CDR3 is CASSVAWAVNEQFF. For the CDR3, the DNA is TGTGCCAGCAGCGTAGCCTGGGCCGTAAATGAGCAGTTCTTC.

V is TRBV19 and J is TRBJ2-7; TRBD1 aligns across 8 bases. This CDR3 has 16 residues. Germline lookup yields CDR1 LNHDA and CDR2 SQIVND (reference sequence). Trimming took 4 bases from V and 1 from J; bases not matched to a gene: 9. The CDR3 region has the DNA TGTGCCAGTAGTACATTCTCAGGGGGCAGTTCCTACGAGCAGTACTTC. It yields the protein CASSTFSGGSSYEQYF.